Reported below is one TCR beta chain. The antigen is unknown. The data originate from a study of T-cell memory formation after mild COVID-19. Looking at the study overall: TCR clusters mostly belonged to single donors.

From the 5' RACE reads, TCRdb called clonotypes with MiXCR, one entry per CDR3 protein. The repertoire includes 210,000 or so distinct CDR3 sequences, about 11% of them detected once, and approximately 2.8% sits in the top ten. Whole-study findings and limits: From day 15 to 85, contracting clones were balanced between CD4 and CD8, whereas later expanders leaned toward CD4+. SARS-CoV-2 specificity was not confirmed for second-wave clones peaking on day 37.

Germline V gene data show CDR1 as DFQATT and CDR2 as SNEGSKA (reference sequence). V was shortened by 6 bases and J by 4 bases, with 16 bases between the two germline ends. CDR3 length equals 14 residues. The source is a man aged 18 to 30 who had mild COVID-19 (a few samples of this study predate the infection). Cell type and time point are not known. The chain joins TRBV20-1 to TRBJ1-5; D unresolved. The specimen was PBMCs or a T cell subset sorted from them (not recorded which). The DNA of the CDR3 is TGCAGTGCCACTGGGGATACCGGAAATCAGCCCCAGCATTTT. This gives the protein CSATGDTGNQPQHF.